Listed below are T cell receptor beta chains from one sample, sequenced in a study of technical replicates of blood from several donors. Repertoires were generated with immunoSEQ multiplex PCR, while TCRdb's copy carries only in-frame clones and drops some. The table records 80,000 or so clones, 95% to 98% of them present only once. The sample comprised T cells isolated from PBMCs. The receptors derive from a human donor in good health. Both conserved end residues are part of each CDR3. A D gene is named only where the DNA matches it firmly. Only some rows state a clone size, as once, few, many or a class for expanded clones.

size	D	length	V	J	CDR3	DNA
-	TRBD1	15	TRBV7-2	TRBJ1-2	CASSLETGVRYGYTF	TGTGCCAGCAGCTTAGAGACAGGGGTCCGGTATGGCTACACCTTC
-	-	14	TRBV19	TRBJ1-5	CASSMFEGNQPQHF	TGTGCCAGTAGTATGTTTGAGGGAAATCAGCCCCAGCATTTT
once	TRBD1	12	TRBV4-1	TRBJ1-2	CASSLGGDGYTF	TGCGCCAGCAGTCTAGGGGGCGATGGCTACACCTTC
-	TRBD1	14	TRBV28	TRBJ2-4	CATLGTVAKNIQYF	TGTGCCACCCTCGGGACAGTGGCCAAAAACATTCAGTACTTC
-	-	13	TRBV29-1	TRBJ1-1	CSVSDSLNTEAFF	TGCAGCGTATCGGACAGCTTGAACACTGAAGCTTTCTTT
-	TRBD1	14	TRBV19	TRBJ2-7	CASSIPGGVYEQYF	TGTGCCAGTAGTATTCCAGGGGGAGTTTACGAGCAGTACTTC
once	-	12	TRBV29-1	TRBJ1-5	CSVASANQPQHF	TGCAGCGTTGCATCTGCGAATCAGCCCCAGCATTTT
-	-	14	TRBV2	TRBJ2-1	CASSEGRGYNEQFF	TGTGCCAGCAGTGAGGGCAGGGGTTACAATGAGCAGTTCTTC
-	TRBD2	13	TRBV27	TRBJ2-7	CASSSLTSDEQYF	TGTGCCAGCAGTTCCCTCACTAGCGACGAGCAGTACTTC
-	-	10	TRBV2	TRBJ1-1	CASFGIQAFF	TGTGCCAGCTTCGGGATTCAAGCTTTCTTT
-	-	15	TRBV11-3	TRBJ1-3	CASSNRGFSGNTIYF	TGTGCCAGCAGCAACCGGGGGTTCTCTGGAAACACCATATATTTT
-	TRBD2	15	TRBV5-1	TRBJ2-3	CASSSSGSVTDTQYF	TGCGCCAGCAGCTCTAGCGGCTCCGTCACAGATACGCAGTATTTT
-	TRBD1	16	TRBV19	TRBJ1-4	CASGGQGQSRHGKLFF	TGTGCCAGTGGGGGACAGGGACAGTCTCGTCACGGAAAACTGTTTTTT
-	-	14	TRBV6-1	TRBJ2-3	CASSGLNGTDTQYF	TGTGCCAGCAGCGGACTAAACGGGACAGATACGCAGTATTTT
-	-	15	TRBV28	TRBJ1-5	CASSPGGQGNQPQHF	TGTGCCAGCAGCCCGGGGGGGCAGGGGAATCAGCCCCAGCATTTT
once	TRBD1	17	TRBV5-1	TRBJ2-1	CASSPPSWGQAYNEQFF	TGCGCCAGCAGCCCCCCAAGCTGGGGACAGGCCTACAATGAGCAGTTCTTC
-	TRBD1	16	TRBV11-2	TRBJ1-2	CASSFHRDSSNYGYTF	TGTGCCAGCAGCTTCCACCGGGACAGTTCAAACTATGGCTACACCTTC
-	TRBD1	17	TRBV30	TRBJ1-4	CAWSGYPTGPVGEKLFF	TGTGCCTGGAGTGGATACCCGACAGGGCCTGTGGGGGAAAAACTGTTTTTT
-	TRBD2	14	TRBV28	TRBJ2-3	CASTGGGRTDTQYF	TGTGCCAGCACGGGAGGAGGGAGAACAGATACGCAGTATTTT
-	-	12	TRBV11-3	TRBJ2-7	CASRGGDYEQYF	TGTGCCAGCAGGGGAGGTGACTACGAGCAGTACTTC
-	-	15	TRBV7-2	TRBJ2-3	CASRLRGKRTDTQYF	TGTGCCAGCAGACTACGGGGTAAACGCACAGATACGCAGTATTTT
-	TRBD1	14	TRBV11-2	TRBJ2-2	CASSEGQGAGELFF	TGTGCCAGCAGCGAGGGACAGGGGGCCGGGGAGCTGTTTTTT
-	-	13	TRBV19	TRBJ2-2	CASTLGYGGELFF	TGTGCCAGTACCCTCGGGTATGGGGGGGAGCTGTTTTTT
-	-	17	TRBV5-1	TRBJ2-7	CASRDNPAAGLDYEQYF	TGCGCCAGCAGGGACAATCCCGCTGCGGGGCTGGACTACGAGCAGTACTTC
once	-	16	TRBV5-5	TRBJ2-2	CASSYQGGVNTGELFF	TGTGCCAGCAGCTATCAAGGCGGGGTTAACACCGGGGAGCTGTTTTTT
-	TRBD1	16	TRBV28	TRBJ2-4	CASSPDRGGSKNIQYF	TGTGCCAGCAGTCCCGACAGGGGCGGTTCCAAAAACATTCAGTACTTC
-	-	13	TRBV14	TRBJ2-7	CASSPGPGVQQYF	TGTGCCAGCAGCCCTGGACCGGGGGTTCAGCAGTACTTC
-	TRBD1	17	TRBV4-1	TRBJ2-1	CASSQLTGALPYNEQFF	TGCGCCAGCAGCCAGTTAACAGGGGCCCTCCCCTACAATGAGCAGTTCTTC
-	-	11	TRBV20-1	TRBJ2-7	CSARAVSEQYF	TGCAGTGCTAGAGCCGTTTCTGAGCAGTACTTC
-	-	15	TRBV7-6	TRBJ1-3	CASSFGVHSGNTIYF	TGTGCCAGCAGCTTCGGGGTTCACTCTGGAAACACCATATATTTT
-	TRBD2	14	TRBV10-3	TRBJ2-7	CAISDSGSSYEQYF	TGTGCCATCAGTGACAGCGGGAGCTCCTACGAGCAGTACTTC
once	TRBD2	14	TRBV19	TRBJ2-1	CASSLGGLAGRQFF	TGTGCCAGTAGTTTAGGGGGACTAGCGGGGCGGCAGTTCTTC
-	-	14	TRBV6-1	TRBJ2-5	CASSEGHPGETQYF	TGTGCCAGCAGTGAAGGTCATCCGGGGGAGACCCAGTACTTC
-	TRBD1	14	TRBV7-7	TRBJ2-1	CASSHAGQGDEQFF	TGTGCTAGCAGCCATGCGGGACAGGGGGATGAGCAGTTCTTC
-	TRBD1	15	TRBV6-1	TRBJ1-4	CASSEPGQVNEKLFF	TGTGCCAGCAGTGAACCGGGACAGGTTAATGAAAAACTGTTTTTT
-	TRBD2	17	TRBV13	TRBJ2-1	CASSLGLAGDGYNEQFF	TGTGCCAGCAGCTTAGGCCTCGCGGGAGATGGTTACAATGAGCAGTTCTTC
-	TRBD2	16	TRBV7-9	TRBJ2-5	CASSSWARGAVETQYF	TGTGCCAGCAGCTCCTGGGCGCGGGGGGCGGTTGAGACCCAGTACTTC
-	TRBD2	15	TRBV7-8	TRBJ2-7	CASSLGTSGRYEQYF	TGTGCCAGCAGCTTAGGGACTAGCGGGAGATACGAGCAGTACTTC
-	-	14	TRBV5-1	TRBJ1-1	CASSLGRGVTEAFF	TGCGCCAGCAGCTTGGGCAGGGGTGTAACTGAAGCTTTCTTT
-	-	15	TRBV5-1	TRBJ1-4	CASSLDSKSNEKLFF	TGCGCCAGCAGCTTGGACAGCAAATCTAATGAAAAACTGTTTTTT
once	-	16	TRBV6-6	TRBJ2-1	CASSTQAIRSYNEQFF	TGTGCCAGCAGTACTCAGGCGATCCGCTCCTACAATGAGCAGTTCTTC
once	TRBD2	16	TRBV13	TRBJ2-3	CASSHRGLAGPDTQYF	TGTGCCAGCAGCCATAGGGGACTAGCGGGACCAGATACGCAGTATTTT
-	-	14	TRBV7-8	TRBJ2-5	CASSLGTVQETQYF	TGTGCCAGCAGCTTAGGGACAGTCCAAGAGACCCAGTACTTC
-	-	14	TRBV5-4	TRBJ2-7	CASSLQQASYEQYF	TGTGCCAGCAGCTTGCAACAGGCCTCCTACGAGCAGTACTTC
-	-	14	TRBV2	TRBJ2-5	CASDSGVLAETQYF	TGTGCCAGCGACTCAGGGGTGCTCGCGGAGACCCAGTACTTC
-	TRBD1	13	TRBV7-9	TRBJ1-2	CASSLGTGDGYTF	TGTGCCAGCAGCTTAGGGACAGGGGATGGCTACACCTTC
-	TRBD1	14	TRBV6-4	TRBJ1-2	CASSRDRVAYGYTF	TGTGCCAGCAGTCGGGACAGGGTCGCCTATGGCTACACCTTC
once	TRBD1	19	TRBV30	TRBJ1-5	CAWSDNRGKGANYYQPQHF	TGTGCCTGGAGTGACAATAGGGGGAAGGGGGCGAACTATTATCAGCCCCAGCATTTT
-	-	16	TRBV6-1	TRBJ2-7	CASSEAAGEFSYEQYF	TGTGCCAGCAGTGAAGCGGCAGGCGAGTTTTCCTACGAGCAGTACTTC
-	TRBD2	15	TRBV4-2	TRBJ2-1	CASSRLVGGDNEQFF	TGTGCCAGCAGCCGTCTGGTCGGGGGGGACAATGAGCAGTTCTTC
-	TRBD1	16	TRBV18	TRBJ1-5	CASSPPSTGSNQPQHF	TGTGCCAGCTCACCACCATCGACAGGGAGCAATCAGCCCCAGCATTTT
-	-	13	TRBV30	TRBJ1-5	CAWSVRGNQPQHF	TGTGCCTGGAGTGTACGGGGCAATCAGCCCCAGCATTTT
-	TRBD2	15	TRBV5-5	TRBJ2-3	CASSFIGLVADTQYF	TGTGCCAGCAGCTTCATAGGACTAGTTGCGGATACGCAGTATTTT
once	-	13	TRBV18	TRBJ1-5	CASSPTENQPQHF	TGTGCCAGCTCACCGACAGAAAATCAGCCCCAGCATTTT
-	-	16	TRBV6-4	TRBJ1-1	CASRRSSGTANTEAFF	TGTGCCAGCAGACGTTCTTCGGGAACGGCGAACACTGAAGCTTTCTTT
-	TRBD1	14	TRBV2	TRBJ2-7	CASSDEQGAYEQYF	TGTGCCAGCAGTGATGAACAGGGGGCGTACGAGCAGTACTTC
-	TRBD2	16	TRBV14	TRBJ2-1	CASSDWRTGLAGGQFF	TGTGCCAGCAGCGATTGGCGAACAGGACTAGCGGGGGGACAGTTCTTC
-	-	13	TRBV6-4	TRBJ2-2	CASSLTTLGELFF	TGTGCCAGCAGTTTAACTACTCTAGGGGAGCTGTTTTTT
-	TRBD1	17	TRBV7-9	TRBJ1-2	CASSHNRGQGENYGYTF	TGTGCCAGCAGCCACAACAGGGGACAGGGAGAAAACTATGGCTACACCTTC